A selection of T cell receptor beta chains follows, all from one sample in a study of T cell clones after liver transplantation. Profiling relied on immunoSEQ multiplex PCR, and the TCRdb table lists in-frame clones only, not all of them. Among some 34,000 clones listed, approximately 96% were seen once. Here the sequenced sample was CD8+ T cells from blood, taken 12 months after liver transplant. These receptors were obtained from a human patient who received a liver transplant. Some T cells may possibly be graft donor cells. Each CDR3 is given with its conserved first and last residue. The D gene is left open where the match is weak. Clone size is not always given. Where it is, it says once, few, many or a class for expanded clones.

13 TRBJ1-1 - few TRBV11-3 TGTGCCAGCAGCTTAGCTCTGAACACTGAAGCTTTCTTT CASSLALNTEAFF
11 TRBJ2-7 - - TRBV2 TGTGCCAGCAGTGAAACCTACGAGCAGTACTTC CASSETYEQYF
15 TRBJ2-1 - - TRBV19 TGTGCCAGTAGTATTCATCCTGCGTCACAAAATGAGCAGTTCTTC CASSIHPASQNEQFF
13 TRBJ1-5 - - TRBV15 TGTGCCACCAGCGGGGATAGCAATCAGCCCCAGCATTTT CATSGDSNQPQHF
13 TRBJ2-1 - - TRBV27 TGTGCCAGCAGTTTTTTAGCGAACAATGAGCAGTTCTTC CASSFLANNEQFF
15 TRBJ2-1 - - TRBV2 TGTGCCAGCAGGGGACTTCTGCTTAGGGACAATGAGCAGTTCTTC CASRGLLLRDNEQFF
14 TRBJ2-1 - - TRBV27 TGTGCCAGCAGTTGGGCCGGTTCATACAATGAGCAGTTCTTC CASSWAGSYNEQFF
14 TRBJ2-7 - - TRBV5-6 TGTGCCAGCAGCTTTGAGGACAACTCCTACGAGCAGTACTTC CASSFEDNSYEQYF
15 TRBJ1-4 - - TRBV4-3 TGCGCCAGCAGCCATCTGACGGCCGCTAATGAAAAACTGTTTTTT CASSHLTAANEKLFF
14 TRBJ2-1 TRBD2 once TRBV10-3 TGTGCCATCAGGGGACTAGCCTTTCTAGAGGAGCAGTTCTTC CAIRGLAFLEEQFF
16 TRBJ2-1 TRBD2 - TRBV11-3 TGTGCCAGCAGCCCAACGGGACTAGCGGGAGTTGGTGAGCAGTTCTTC CASSPTGLAGVGEQFF
13 TRBJ1-2 - - TRBV12-5 TGTGCTAGTGGCGCTGGGTCCCCCGCTCGCTACACCTTC CASGAGSPARYTF
13 TRBJ2-3 - - TRBV9 TGTGCCAGCAGCGTGAGAGGGGGGCATACGCAGTATTTT CASSVRGGHTQYF
16 TRBJ1-2 - - TRBV19 TGTGCCAGTAGTATAGAAACGGCAAGCTATAACTATGGCTACACCTTC CASSIETASYNYGYTF
14 TRBJ2-7 TRBD1 few TRBV2 TGTGCCAGCAGCTTTGGGACAGGGGGTGGGGAGCAGTACTTC CASSFGTGGGEQYF
15 TRBJ1-4 - - TRBV4-1 TGCGCCAGCAGCCATTCCCCCGCAACTAATGAAAAACTGTTTTTT CASSHSPATNEKLFF
14 TRBJ2-2 TRBD1 - TRBV6-6 TGTGCCAGCACTCTGGACAGGGGCACCGGGGAGCTGTTTTTT CASTLDRGTGELFF
14 TRBJ1-2 TRBD1 once TRBV7-9 TGTGCCAGCAGCTCGACGGACAGGGACTATGGCTACACCTTC CASSSTDRDYGYTF
11 TRBJ1-1 - once TRBV6-6 TGTGCATCGGCGGGGGACACTGAAGCTTTCTTT CASAGDTEAFF
18 TRBJ2-1 TRBD1 - TRBV4-1 TGCGCCAGCAGCCACTCTACACCGGGACAGGACTTCTACAATGAGCAGTTCTTC CASSHSTPGQDFYNEQFF
12 TRBJ2-7 - - TRBV7-2 TGTGCCAGCAGTCCCCCTTCCTACGAGCAGTACTTC CASSPPSYEQYF
14 TRBJ2-7 TRBD1 - TRBV27 TGTGCCAGCAGTCAACGACAGGGACGCGACGAGCAGTACTTC CASSQRQGRDEQYF
11 TRBJ2-1 - - TRBV30 TGTGTAGGGGTTAACTACAATGAGCAGTTCTTC CVGVNYNEQFF
15 TRBJ2-7 TRBD2 - TRBV7-2 TGTGCCAGCAGCTTAGCGAGGGGAGGGCCAAGTGAGCAGTACTTC CASSLARGGPSEQYF
13 TRBJ2-7 - - TRBV27 TGTGCCAGCAGTTTAGGGCTAGTCTACGAGCAGTACTTC CASSLGLVYEQYF
16 TRBJ1-5 - - TRBV12-5 TGTGCTAGTGGCGCCGGGGCCCCGGGCGGCAATCAGCCCCAGCATTTT CASGAGAPGGNQPQHF
14 TRBJ1-1 TRBD1 - TRBV7-9 TGTGCCAGCAGCCCAGGACAGGGTGGGACTGAAGCTTTCTTT CASSPGQGGTEAFF
17 TRBJ2-3 TRBD2 - TRBV28 TGTGCCAGCAGTCCGGTACTAGCGGGAGCTTTCACAGATACGCAGTATTTT CASSPVLAGAFTDTQYF
14 TRBJ1-2 - - TRBV25-1 TGTGCCAGCAGTGCAGGGTCTACGACCTATGGCTACACCTTC CASSAGSTTYGYTF
15 TRBJ1-5 - - TRBV19 TGTGCCAGTAGTGGAGGGGCCTATAGCAATCAGCCCCAGCATTTT CASSGGAYSNQPQHF
14 TRBJ1-2 - few TRBV7-9 TGTCTTTTTAGTTCGGCAGCCGGGGGTAATGGCTACACCTTC CLFSSAAGGNGYTF
14 TRBJ2-1 TRBD2 - TRBV5-6 TGTGCCAGCAGCAGGTTAGCGGGAGGCGATGAGCAGTTCTTC CASSRLAGGDEQFF
13 TRBJ2-7 TRBD1 once TRBV5-1 TGCGCCAGCACCAGGGGGTCTAGCTACGAGCAGTACTTC CASTRGSSYEQYF
18 TRBJ2-5 TRBD2 - TRBV29-1 TGCAGCGTCGTTCAGACTAGCGGGGGCCCCTCCAACCAAGAGACCCAGTACTTC CSVVQTSGGPSNQETQYF
14 TRBJ2-7 TRBD1 - TRBV9 TGTGCCAGCAGCGTAGTCGCCAGGGGGCCCGAGCAGTACTTC CASSVVARGPEQYF
15 TRBJ2-3 TRBD2 - TRBV4-1 TGCGCCAGCAGCCAAAGGACTAGCGGCACAGATACGCAGTATTTT CASSQRTSGTDTQYF
16 TRBJ2-7 - - TRBV27 TGTGCCAGCACTCCATCCCCCCCAAGACTAGGAGACGAGCAGTACTTC CASTPSPPRLGDEQYF
16 TRBJ2-5 TRBD1 - TRBV12-5 TGTGCTAGTGGTTTGGTACTAAGGGGGCGCCCTGAGACCCAGTACTTC CASGLVLRGRPETQYF
14 TRBJ1-5 TRBD1 - TRBV27 TGTGCCAGCAGTATTCGACAGGGTGGTCAGCCCCAGCATTTT CASSIRQGGQPQHF
15 TRBJ2-3 - - TRBV27 TGTGCCAGCAGTCCCCCGGGACTTCGCACAGATACGCAGTATTTT CASSPPGLRTDTQYF